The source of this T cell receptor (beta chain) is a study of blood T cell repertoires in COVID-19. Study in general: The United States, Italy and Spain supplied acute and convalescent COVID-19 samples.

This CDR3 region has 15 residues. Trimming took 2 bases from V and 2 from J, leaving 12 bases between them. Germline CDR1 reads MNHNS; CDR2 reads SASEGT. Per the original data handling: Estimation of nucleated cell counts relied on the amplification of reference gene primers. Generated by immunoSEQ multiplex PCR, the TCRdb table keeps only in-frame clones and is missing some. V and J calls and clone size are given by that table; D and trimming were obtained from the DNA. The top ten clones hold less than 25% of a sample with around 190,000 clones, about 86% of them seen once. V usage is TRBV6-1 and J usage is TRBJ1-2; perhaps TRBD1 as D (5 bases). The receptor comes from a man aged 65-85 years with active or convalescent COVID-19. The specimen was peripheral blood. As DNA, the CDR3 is TGTGCCAGCAGTGAAAGGGCCAGGGCCAACTATGGCTACACCTTC. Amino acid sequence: CASSERARANYGYTF.